This T cell receptor (beta chain) was sequenced for a study of blood T cell repertoires in COVID-19. The germline V gene has CDR1 SGHTA and CDR2 FQGNSA. With V trimmed by 4 bases and J by 4 bases, 7 bases remained unmatched. The CDR3 extends over 15 amino acids. Clones were sequenced by immunoSEQ multiplex PCR, and TCRdb holds only the in-frame ones, with some missing. The data contain some 300,000 clones, more than 85% of them singletons. The gene calls are TRBV7-2 and TRBJ2-5, with 9 positions matching TRBD1. This TCR was sampled from a man aged 70-80 years with acute or convalescent COVID-19. Sequencing input: peripheral blood. CDR3 sequence reads: CASSSTGTGRETQYF. The CDR3 DNA reads as TGTGCCAGCAGCTCAACCGGGACAGGGAGAGAGACCCAGTACTTC.